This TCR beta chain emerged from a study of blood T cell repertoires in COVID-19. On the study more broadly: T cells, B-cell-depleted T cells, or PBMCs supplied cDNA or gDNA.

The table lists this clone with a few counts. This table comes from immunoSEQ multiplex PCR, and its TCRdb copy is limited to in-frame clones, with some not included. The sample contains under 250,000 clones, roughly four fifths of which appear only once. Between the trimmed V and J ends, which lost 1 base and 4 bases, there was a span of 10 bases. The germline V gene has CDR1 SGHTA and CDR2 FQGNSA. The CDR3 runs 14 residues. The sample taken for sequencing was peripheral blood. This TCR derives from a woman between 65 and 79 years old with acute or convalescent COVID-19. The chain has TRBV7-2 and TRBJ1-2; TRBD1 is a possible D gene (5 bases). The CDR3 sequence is CASSLEGFGYGYTF. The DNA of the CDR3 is TGTGCCAGCAGCTTAGAGGGGTTTGGCTATGGCTACACCTTC.